Below, one T cell receptor beta chain is given with its context. TEMRA cells were FACS-enriched, unlike CD8+ and CD4+ T cells, which were negatively isolated. These data come from a study of CD8 T cells in Susac syndrome. Deletions cut 0 bases from V and 6 bases from J, with 12 bases between. Germline CDR1 reads MGHDK; CDR2 reads SYGVNS. The CDR3 runs to 15 residues. cDNA came from roughly 0.47 to 1 ug RNA primed by random hexamers. The method of amplification for TCR beta CDR3 was immunoSEQ multiplex PCR, covering 54 Vbeta and 13 Jbeta. TCRdb passed the immunoSEQ multiplex PCR reads through MiXCR, listing each CDR3 protein once. The sample has about 130,000 distinct CDR3 sequences, about 94% seen once; the top ten hold more than 0.075%.

J is TRBJ2-1 and V is TRBV25-1; tentative D call: TRBD2 (6 bases). The sequencing input was CD4+ T cells from PBMCs. The sequence was collected from a human donor in good health. The CDR3 nucleotides read TGTGCCAGCAGTGAATATACTAGCTTACGCAATGAGCAGTTCTTC. Protein: CASSEYTSLRNEQFF.